This T cell receptor beta chain derives from a study of T-cell memory formation after mild COVID-19. Study in general: TCR clusters were mostly donor specific.

The table lists this clonotype with a few counts. The antigen is unknown. CDR1 and CDR2 (germline): LGHNA, YSLEER. The CDR3 length is 14 residues. Trimming took 1 base from V and 3 from J, leaving 9 bases between them. Constant-segment primers and 5'RACE yielded cDNA libraries for TCR alpha and TCR beta, each carrying sample barcodes and UMIs. TCRdb itself ran the 5' RACE reads through MiXCR, one entry per CDR3 protein. The table lists about 340,000 distinct CDR3 sequences, 10% to 15% of them singletons, with around 21% in the top ten. General observations from the study: Day 15 to 85 contracting clones showed balanced CD4/CD8; day 15 to 37 expanders favored CD4+.

The sequencing sample was made of PBMCs or a T cell subset sorted from them (not recorded which). The receptor was derived from a man in his late teens or twenties who had mild COVID-19 (a few samples of this study predate the infection). Cell type and time point are not known. The chain joins TRBV4-3 to TRBJ1-1, with a possible D match to TRBD1 (6 bases). The CDR3 DNA follows: TGCGCCAGCAGCCAAGGGGACATGCACACTGAAGCTTTCTTT. It yields the protein CASSQGDMHTEAFF.